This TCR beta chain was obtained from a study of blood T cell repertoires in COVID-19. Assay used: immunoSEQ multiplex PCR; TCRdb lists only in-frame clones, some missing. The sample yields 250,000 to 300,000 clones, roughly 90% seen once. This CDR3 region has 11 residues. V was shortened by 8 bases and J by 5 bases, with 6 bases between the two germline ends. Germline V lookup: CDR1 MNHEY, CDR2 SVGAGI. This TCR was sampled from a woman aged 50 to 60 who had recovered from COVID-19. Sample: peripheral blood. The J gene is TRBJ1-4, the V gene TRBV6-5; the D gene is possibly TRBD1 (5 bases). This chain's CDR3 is CASGQNEKLFF. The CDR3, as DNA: TGTGCCAGCGGACAAAATGAAAAACTGTTTTTT.